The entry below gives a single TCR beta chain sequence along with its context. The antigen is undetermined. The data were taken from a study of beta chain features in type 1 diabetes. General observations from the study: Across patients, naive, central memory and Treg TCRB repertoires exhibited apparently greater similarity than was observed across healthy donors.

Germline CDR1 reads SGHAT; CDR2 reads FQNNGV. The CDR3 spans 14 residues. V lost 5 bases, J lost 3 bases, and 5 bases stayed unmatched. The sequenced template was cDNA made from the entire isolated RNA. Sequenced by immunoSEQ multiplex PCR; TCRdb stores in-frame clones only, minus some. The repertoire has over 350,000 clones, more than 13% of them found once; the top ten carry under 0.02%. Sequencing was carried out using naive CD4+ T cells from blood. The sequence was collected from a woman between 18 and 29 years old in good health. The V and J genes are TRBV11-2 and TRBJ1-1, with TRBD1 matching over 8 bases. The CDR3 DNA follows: TGTGCCAGCAGCCTTGGACAGGGTTACACTGAAGCTTTCTTT. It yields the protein CASSLGQGYTEAFF.